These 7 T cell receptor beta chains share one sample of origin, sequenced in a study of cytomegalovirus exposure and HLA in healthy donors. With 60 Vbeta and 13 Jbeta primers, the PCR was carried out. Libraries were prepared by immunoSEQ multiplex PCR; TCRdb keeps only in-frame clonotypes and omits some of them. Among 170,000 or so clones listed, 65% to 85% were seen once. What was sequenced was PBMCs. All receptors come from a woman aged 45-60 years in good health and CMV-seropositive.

CDR3 sequence (DNA): TGTGCCAGCAGTTTCGGCCCCGGGACAGGGGTCTATGGCTACACCTTC. Encoded protein: CASSFGPGTGVYGYTF. This chain joins TRBV27 and TRBJ1-2; TRBD1 aligns across 10 bases. Germline V CDR1 and CDR2: MNHEY, SMNVEV (reference sequence). V trimming: 3 bases; J trimming: 4 bases; junction bases outside the gene matches: 8. This CDR3 comprises 16 residues.

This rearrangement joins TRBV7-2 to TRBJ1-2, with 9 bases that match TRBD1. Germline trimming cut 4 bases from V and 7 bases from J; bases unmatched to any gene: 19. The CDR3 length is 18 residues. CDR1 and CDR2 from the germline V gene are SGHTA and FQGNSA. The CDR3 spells CASSYFFRGTGKSTGYTF. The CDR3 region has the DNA TGTGCCAGCAGCTACTTCTTTAGGGGGACAGGGAAATCTACTGGCTACACCTTC.

Written as DNA, the CDR3 is TGCGCCAGCAGCCAAATTCGGGGGGAATTCTACGAGCAGTACTTC. Amino acids: CASSQIRGEFYEQYF. This chain connects TRBV4-1 to TRBJ2-7; 7 bases are shared with TRBD2. J lost 3 bases, V lost 2 bases, and 7 bases had no gene match. The CDR3 has 15 residues. Germline lookup yields CDR1 MGHRA and CDR2 YSYEKL.

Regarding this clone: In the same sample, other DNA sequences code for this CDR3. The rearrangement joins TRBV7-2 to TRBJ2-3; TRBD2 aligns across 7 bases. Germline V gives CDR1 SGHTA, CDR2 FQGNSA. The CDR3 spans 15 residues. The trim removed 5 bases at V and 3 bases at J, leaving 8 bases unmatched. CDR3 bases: TGTGCCAGCAGCCTGGACCCGGGAGGTACAGATACGCAGTATTTT. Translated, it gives CASSLDPGGTDTQYF.

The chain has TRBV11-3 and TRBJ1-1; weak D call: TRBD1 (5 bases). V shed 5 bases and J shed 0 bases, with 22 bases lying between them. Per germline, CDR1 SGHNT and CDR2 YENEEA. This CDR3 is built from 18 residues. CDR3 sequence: CASSTLLSGLPMNTEAFF. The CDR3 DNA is TGTGCCAGCAGCACTTTACTGTCGGGACTCCCAATGAACACTGAAGCTTTCTTT.

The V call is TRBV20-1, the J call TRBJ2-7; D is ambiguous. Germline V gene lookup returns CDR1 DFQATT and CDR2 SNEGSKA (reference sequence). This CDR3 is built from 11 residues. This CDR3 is CSLRGAYEQYF. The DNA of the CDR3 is TGCAGCCTTAGAGGAGCCTACGAGCAGTACTTC.

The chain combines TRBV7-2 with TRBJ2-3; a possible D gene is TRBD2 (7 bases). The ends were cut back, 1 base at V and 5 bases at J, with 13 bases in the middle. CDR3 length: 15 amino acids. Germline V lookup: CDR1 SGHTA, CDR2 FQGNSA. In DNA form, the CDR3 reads TGTGCCAGCAGCTTAGTGTCGGGGGGCGAAGATACGCAGTATTTT. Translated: CASSLVSGGEDTQYF. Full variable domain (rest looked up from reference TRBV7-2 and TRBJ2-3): GAGVSQSPSNKVTEKGKDVELRCDPISGHTALYWYRQSLGQGLEFLIYFQGNSAPDKSGLPSDRFSAERTGGSVSTLTIQRTQQEDSAVYLCASSLVSGGEDTQYFGPGTRLTVL.